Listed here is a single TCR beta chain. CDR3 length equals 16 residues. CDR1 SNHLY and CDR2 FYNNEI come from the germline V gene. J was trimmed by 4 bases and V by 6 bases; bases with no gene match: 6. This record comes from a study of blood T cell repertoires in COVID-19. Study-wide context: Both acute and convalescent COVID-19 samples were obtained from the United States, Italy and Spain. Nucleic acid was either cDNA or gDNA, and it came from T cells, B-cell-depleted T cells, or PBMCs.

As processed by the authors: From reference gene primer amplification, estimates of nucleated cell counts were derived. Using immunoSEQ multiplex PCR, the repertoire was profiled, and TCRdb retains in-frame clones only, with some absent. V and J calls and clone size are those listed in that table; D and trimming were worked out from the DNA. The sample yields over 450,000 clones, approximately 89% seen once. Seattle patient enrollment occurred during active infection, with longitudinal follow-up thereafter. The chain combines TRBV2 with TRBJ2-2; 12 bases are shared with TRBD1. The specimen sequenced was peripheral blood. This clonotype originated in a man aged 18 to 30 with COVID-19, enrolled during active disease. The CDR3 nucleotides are TGTGCCAGCAGCGACCGGGACAGGGGGCCCACCGGGGAGCTGTTTTTT. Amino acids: CASSDRDRGPTGELFF.